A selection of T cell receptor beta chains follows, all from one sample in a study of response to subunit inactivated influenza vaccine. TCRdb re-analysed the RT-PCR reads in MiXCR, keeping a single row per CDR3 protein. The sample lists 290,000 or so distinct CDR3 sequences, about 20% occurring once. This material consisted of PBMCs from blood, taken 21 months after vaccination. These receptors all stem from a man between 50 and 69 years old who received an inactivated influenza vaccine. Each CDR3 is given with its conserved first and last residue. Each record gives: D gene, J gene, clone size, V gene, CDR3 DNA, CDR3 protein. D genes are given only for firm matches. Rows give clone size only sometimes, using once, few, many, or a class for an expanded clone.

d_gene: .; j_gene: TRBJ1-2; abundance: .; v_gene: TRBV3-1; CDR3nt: TGTGCCAGCAGCCAAGATAAGGCAGGGCGCATCCTATCGTATGGCTACACCTTC; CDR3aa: CASSQDKAGRILSYGYTF
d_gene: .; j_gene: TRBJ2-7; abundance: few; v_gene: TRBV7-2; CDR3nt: TGTGCCAGCAGCCACGACTTATTCGAGCAGTACTTC; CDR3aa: CASSHDLFEQYF
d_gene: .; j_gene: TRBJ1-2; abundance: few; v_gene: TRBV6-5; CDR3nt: TGTGCCAGCAGTTCCCAGGGCCATTCAGACTATGGCTACACCTTC; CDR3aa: CASSSQGHSDYGYTF
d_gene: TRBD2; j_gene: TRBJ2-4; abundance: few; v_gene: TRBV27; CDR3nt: TGTGCCAGCAGTCAGACTAGCGGAACAGCCAAAAACATTCAGTACTTC; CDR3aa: CASSQTSGTAKNIQYF
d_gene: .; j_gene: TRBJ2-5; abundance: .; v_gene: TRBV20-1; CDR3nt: TGCAGTGCTAGAGTTTGGGAGCAAGAGACCCAGTACTTC; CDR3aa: CSARVWEQETQYF
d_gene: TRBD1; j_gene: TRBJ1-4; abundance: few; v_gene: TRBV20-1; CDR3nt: TGCAGTGCTAGAGTACCCTCGGGACAGGGGGATGAAAAACTGTTTTTT; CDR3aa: CSARVPSGQGDEKLFF
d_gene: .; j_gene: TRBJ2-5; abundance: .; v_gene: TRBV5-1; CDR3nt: TGCGCCAGCAGCTGGAGACTCGGAACCCAAGAGACCCAGTACTTC; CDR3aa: CASSWRLGTQETQYF
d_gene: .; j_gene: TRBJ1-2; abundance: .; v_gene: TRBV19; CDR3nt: TGTGCCAGTAGTATAGTCGGCAGACAAAACTATGGCTACACCTTC; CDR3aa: CASSIVGRQNYGYTF
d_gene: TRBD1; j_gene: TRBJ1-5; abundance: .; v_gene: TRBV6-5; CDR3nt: TGTGCCACCGGGACAGGGAATCAGCCCCAGCATTTT; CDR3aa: CATGTGNQPQHF
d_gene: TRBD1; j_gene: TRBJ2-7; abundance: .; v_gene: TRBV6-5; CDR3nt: TGTGCCAGCAGCCTGGGACAGGGGTGGAACGAGCAGTACTTC; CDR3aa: CASSLGQGWNEQYF
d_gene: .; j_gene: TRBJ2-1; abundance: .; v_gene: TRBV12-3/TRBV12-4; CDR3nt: TGTGCCAGCAGTTTAGAACGGTCCACCTACAATGAGCAGTTCTTC; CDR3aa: CASSLERSTYNEQFF
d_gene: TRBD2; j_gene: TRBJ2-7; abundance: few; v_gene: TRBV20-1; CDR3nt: TGCAGTGCCCGCACCGAACTAGCGGGGTACGAGCAGTACTTC; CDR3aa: CSARTELAGYEQYF
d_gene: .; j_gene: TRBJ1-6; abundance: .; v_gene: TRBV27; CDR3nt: TGTGCCAGCAGTTTATTGGCCCAGGGGAATTCACCCCTCCACTTT; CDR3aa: CASSLLAQGNSPLHF
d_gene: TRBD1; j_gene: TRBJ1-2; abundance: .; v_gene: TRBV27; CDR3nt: TGTGCCAGCAGTTTGTCCGGGACAGGGGCTTATGGCTACACCTTC; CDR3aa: CASSLSGTGAYGYTF
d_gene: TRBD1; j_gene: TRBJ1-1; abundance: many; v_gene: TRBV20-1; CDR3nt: TGCAGTGCTAGAGACTACAGGGGGCGGGACACTGAAGCTTTCTTT; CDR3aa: CSARDYRGRDTEAFF
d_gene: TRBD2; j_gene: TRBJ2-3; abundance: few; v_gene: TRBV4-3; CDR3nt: TGCGCCAGCAGCCAAGAGTCCGTCGGAGGCCTAGCGGGTTTAGATACGCAGTATTTT; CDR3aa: CASSQESVGGLAGLDTQYF
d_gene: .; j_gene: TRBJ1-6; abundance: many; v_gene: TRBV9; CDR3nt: TGTGCCAGCAGCGTAGGGGGGGATAATTCACCCCTCCACTTT; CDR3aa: CASSVGGDNSPLHF
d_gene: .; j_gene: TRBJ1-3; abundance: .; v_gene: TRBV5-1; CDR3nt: TGCGCCAGCAGCCGAGACAGGAGCTCTGGAAACACCATATATTTT; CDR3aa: CASSRDRSSGNTIYF
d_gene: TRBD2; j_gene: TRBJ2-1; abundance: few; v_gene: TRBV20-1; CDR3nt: TGCAGTGCCCCATCCGGGACTAGCGGCTTTGGTGAGCAGTTCTTC; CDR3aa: CSAPSGTSGFGEQFF
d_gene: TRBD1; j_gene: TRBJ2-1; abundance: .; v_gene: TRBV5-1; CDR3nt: TGCGCCAGCAGCTGGACAGGGGGCACGGGTTATGAGCAGTTCTTC; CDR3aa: CASSWTGGTGYEQFF
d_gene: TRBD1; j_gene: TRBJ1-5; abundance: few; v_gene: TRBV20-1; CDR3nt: TGCAGTGCTACCGGACAGGCCGGTAGCAATCAGCCCCAGCATTTT; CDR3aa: CSATGQAGSNQPQHF
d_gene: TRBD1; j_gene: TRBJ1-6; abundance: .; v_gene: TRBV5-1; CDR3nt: TGCGCCAGCAGCTTGGGGGGACAGGGAAGGTCACCCCTCCACTTT; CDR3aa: CASSLGGQGRSPLHF
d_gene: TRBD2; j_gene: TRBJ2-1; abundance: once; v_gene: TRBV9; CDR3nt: TGTGCCAGCAGCGCCCGTAGCGGGGGGGCCAAGATTGAGCAGTTCTTC; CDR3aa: CASSARSGGAKIEQFF
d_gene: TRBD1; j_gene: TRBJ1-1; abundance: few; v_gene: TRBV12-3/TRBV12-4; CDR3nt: TGTGCCAGCAGTCCCAGGACAGGGATAAACACTGAAGCTTTCTTT; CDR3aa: CASSPRTGINTEAFF
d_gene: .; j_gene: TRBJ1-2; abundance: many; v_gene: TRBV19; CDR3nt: TGTGCCAGTAGTATAGGGGTCCTATCCGGCTATGGCTACACCTTC; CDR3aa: CASSIGVLSGYGYTF
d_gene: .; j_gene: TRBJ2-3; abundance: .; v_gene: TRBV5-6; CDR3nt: TGTGCCAGCAGCCCCACCCGGTGGATCACAGATACGCAGTATTTT; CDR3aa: CASSPTRWITDTQYF
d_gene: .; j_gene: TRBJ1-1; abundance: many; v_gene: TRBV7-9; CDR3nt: TGTGCCAGCAGCTTAGCTTCCAGCCCATACACTGAAGCTTTCTTT; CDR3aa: CASSLASSPYTEAFF
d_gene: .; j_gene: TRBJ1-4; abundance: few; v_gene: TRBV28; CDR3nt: TGTGCCAGCACCCGCGGGGGGTGGGTTAATGAAAAACTGTTTTTT; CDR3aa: CASTRGGWVNEKLFF